This T cell receptor (beta chain) was profiled in a study of T cell clonotyping in hematopoietic cell transplantation. Sequencing was performed with immunoSEQ multiplex PCR; in TCRdb, only in-frame clones are kept and a portion is missing. The profile shows roughly 770 clones, under 55% of them singletons. About this clone itself: The antigen is not known.

With 2 bases removed from V and 6 bases from J, the gap between germline ends came to 8 bases. The germline CDR1 and CDR2 sequences are GTSNPN and SVGIG (reference sequence). The CDR3 has 11 residues. Documented time point: recipient sample about 28 days before transplant, after cytoreduction. Recipients were bled about 28 days pretransplant and at posttransplant days 30, 100, 180. Study outcomes and limitations: Few recipient clonotypes overlapped donors; over 95% were de novo at given depth. Graft donor and pretransplant recipient Inverse Simpson Index values predicted broader posttransplant TCR diversity.

This receptor was identified in a man aged 50 or older with myelofibrosis. Some clones in this sample may be carry-over from other donors' samples. The chain is built from TRBV30 and TRBJ2-7; D is possibly TRBD2 (5 bases). The sample was peripheral blood mononuclear cells, taken before stem cell transplant. The CDR3 sequence is CAWSPGSEQYF. In DNA, the CDR3 is TGTGCCTGGAGTCCGGGGAGCGAGCAGTACTTC.